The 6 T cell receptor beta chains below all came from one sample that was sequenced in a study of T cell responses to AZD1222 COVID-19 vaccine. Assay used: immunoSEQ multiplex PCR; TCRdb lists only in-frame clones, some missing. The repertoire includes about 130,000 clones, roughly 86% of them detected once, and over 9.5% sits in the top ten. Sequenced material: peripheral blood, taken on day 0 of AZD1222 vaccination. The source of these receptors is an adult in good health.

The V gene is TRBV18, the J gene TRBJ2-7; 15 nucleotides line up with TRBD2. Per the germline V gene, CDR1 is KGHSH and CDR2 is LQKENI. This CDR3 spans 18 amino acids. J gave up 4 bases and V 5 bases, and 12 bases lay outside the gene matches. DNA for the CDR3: TGTGCCAGCTCAAAGGACAGGGGGGGACTAGCGGGAGGATACGAGCAGTACTTC. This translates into CASSKDRGGLAGGYEQYF. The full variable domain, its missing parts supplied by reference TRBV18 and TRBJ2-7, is NAGVMQNPRHLVRRRGQEARLRCSPMKGHSHVYWYRQLPEEGLKFMVYLQKENIIDESGMPKERFSAEFPKEGPSILRIQQVVRGDSAAYFCASSKDRGGLAGGYEQYFGPGTRLTVT.

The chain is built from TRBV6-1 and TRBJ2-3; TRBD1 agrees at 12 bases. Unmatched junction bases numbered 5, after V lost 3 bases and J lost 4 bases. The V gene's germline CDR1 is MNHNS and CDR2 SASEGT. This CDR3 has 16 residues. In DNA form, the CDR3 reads TGTGCCAGCAGTGATGTCGGGACAGGGGGCCCAGATACGCAGTATTTT. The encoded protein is CASSDVGTGGPDTQYF.

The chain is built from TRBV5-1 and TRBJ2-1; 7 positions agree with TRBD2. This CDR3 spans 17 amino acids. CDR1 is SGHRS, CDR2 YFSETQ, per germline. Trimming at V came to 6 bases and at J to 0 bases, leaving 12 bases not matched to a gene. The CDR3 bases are TGCGCCAGCATGATCTCGGGAGGACCCGCCTCCTACAATGAGCAGTTCTTC. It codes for CASMISGGPASYNEQFF.

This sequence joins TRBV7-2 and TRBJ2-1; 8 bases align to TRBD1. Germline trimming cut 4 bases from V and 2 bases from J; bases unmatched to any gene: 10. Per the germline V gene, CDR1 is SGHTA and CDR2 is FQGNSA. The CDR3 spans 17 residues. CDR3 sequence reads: CASSSGQGINAYNEQFF. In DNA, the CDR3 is TGTGCCAGCAGCTCCGGACAGGGAATCAACGCCTACAATGAGCAGTTCTTC.

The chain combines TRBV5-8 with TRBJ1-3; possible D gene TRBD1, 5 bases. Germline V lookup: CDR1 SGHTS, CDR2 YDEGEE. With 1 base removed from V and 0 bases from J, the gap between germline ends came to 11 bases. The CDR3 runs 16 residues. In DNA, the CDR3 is TGTGCCAGCAGCTTGTATCAGGGCAGCTCTGGAAACACCATATATTTT. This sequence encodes CASSLYQGSSGNTIYF.

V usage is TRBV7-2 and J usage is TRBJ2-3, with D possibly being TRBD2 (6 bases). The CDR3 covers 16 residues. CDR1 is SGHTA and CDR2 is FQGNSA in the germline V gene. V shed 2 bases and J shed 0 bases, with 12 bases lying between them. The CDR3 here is CASSLMGLTSTDTQYF. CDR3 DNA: TGTGCCAGCAGCTTAATGGGACTGACAAGCACAGATACGCAGTATTTT.